This entry lists 19 T cell receptor beta chains sequenced from one sample in a study of blood T cell repertoires in COVID-19. Here immunoSEQ multiplex PCR was the method, and the copy in TCRdb shows in-frame clones only, minus some. This table has around 99,000 clones, 75% to 85% appearing once. Sequencing used peripheral blood. All receptors derive from a woman aged 80 or older with active or convalescent COVID-19.

The genes are TRBV5-1 and TRBJ2-2; D is possibly TRBD2 (5 bases). CDR3 size: 16 residues. Germline V gene lookup returns CDR1 SGHRS and CDR2 YFSETQ. Trimming stripped 0 bases from V and 5 bases from J, with 14 bases between. In DNA form, the CDR3 reads TGCGCCAGCAGCTTGGACACCCCTAGCCAAACCGGGGAGCTGTTTTTT. This encodes CASSLDTPSQTGELFF.

The genes are TRBV7-9 and TRBJ2-7; 7 bases agree with TRBD1. From germline, CDR1 is SEHNR and CDR2 FQNEAQ (reference sequence). V lost 2 bases and J lost 7; bases outside the gene matches: 2. The CDR3 runs to 12 residues. The DNA of the CDR3 is TGTGCCAGCAGCTTACGACAGGGAGAGCAGTACTTC. Protein sequence: CASSLRQGEQYF.

The chain combines TRBV7-2 with TRBJ2-1; 11 bases line up with TRBD2. This CDR3 has 15 residues. CDR1 SGHTA and CDR2 FQGNSA come from the germline V gene. Trimming cost V 5 bases and J 2 bases; bases outside gene matches: 2. The DNA for the CDR3 is TGTGCCAGCAGCCCACTAGCGGGAGCCTACAATGAGCAGTTCTTC. Translated, it gives CASSPLAGAYNEQFF. The whole variable domain, filled in from reference TRBV7-2 and TRBJ2-1, reads GAGVSQSPSNKVTEKGKDVELRCDPISGHTALYWYRQSLGQGLEFLIYFQGNSAPDKSGLPSDRFSAERTGGSVSTLTIQRTQQEDSAVYLCASSPLAGAYNEQFFGPGTRLTVL.

V and J are TRBV29-1 and TRBJ1-1; D remains ambiguous. V was pared by 0 bases and J by 3 bases, with 14 bases between. CDR3 length: 15 amino acids. Germline CDR1 SQVTM, CDR2 ANQGSEA. CDR3 sequence (DNA): TGCAGCGTTGAAGATCAAGAGGGCCGGTACACTGAAGCTTTCTTT. As protein: CSVEDQEGRYTEAFF.

The chain links TRBV7-2 to TRBJ2-1; 9 bases are a match to TRBD2. Germline V gene lookup returns CDR1 SGHTA and CDR2 FQGNSA. This CDR3 is built from 21 residues. The ends lost 0 bases at V and 0 bases at J; junction bases unmatched: 15. The CDR3 DNA follows: TGTGCCAGCAGCTTAGCGCTTCTAGGGACAGTTAGCGGGAGCTCCTACAATGAGCAGTTCTTC. Its protein is CASSLALLGTVSGSSYNEQFF.

This clone was detected only a few times. This chain uses TRBV29-1 with TRBJ2-1; possible D gene TRBD2, 6 bases. The CDR3 totals 16 residues. Germline CDR1 and CDR2: SQVTM and ANQGSEA. V gave up 0 bases and J gave up 0 bases, with 12 bases separating them. The CDR3 DNA sequence: TGCAGCGTTGAAGATCCCGGGAGACGCTCCTACAATGAGCAGTTCTTC. Its translation: CSVEDPGRRSYNEQFF.

The chain is built from TRBV5-6 and TRBJ1-2; perhaps TRBD1 as D (6 bases). V was clipped by 4 bases and J by 4 bases, with 17 bases between them. CDR3 length: 15 residues. Germline values: CDR1 SGHDT, CDR2 YYEEEE. The CDR3 sequence is CASSPGGGLGYGYTF. The CDR3 DNA is TGTGCCAGCAGCCCTGGGGGGGGCCTTGGCTATGGCTACACCTTC.

This chain links TRBV27 with TRBJ2-1; 11 nucleotides agree with TRBD2. CDR3 length: 17 residues. Germline V gene sequence: CDR1 MNHEY, CDR2 SMNVEV (reference sequence). Losses at the gene ends were 4 bases for V and 3 bases for J; bases not matched to a gene: 8. DNA for the CDR3: TGTGCCAGCAGTTCCCTCGGACTAGCGGGTGGCTACAATGAGCAGTTCTTC. It specifies CASSSLGLAGGYNEQFF.

V usage is TRBV7-2 and J usage is TRBJ2-3, with 15 bases matching TRBD2. After removal of 5 bases from V and 0 bases from J, the junction contained 6 bases not matched to a gene. The CDR3 length is 18 residues. Germline V gene sequence: CDR1 SGHTA, CDR2 FQGNSA. CDR3 sequence reads: CASSLGTSGRTSTDTQYF. The CDR3 DNA follows: TGTGCCAGCAGCCTGGGGACTAGCGGGAGGACTAGCACAGATACGCAGTATTTT.

This clone was seen once. The J gene is TRBJ2-1, the V gene TRBV7-2; 9 bases are a match to TRBD2. CDR1 is SGHTA and CDR2 is FQGNSA in the germline V gene. Trimming cost V 2 bases and J 4 bases; bases outside gene matches: 0. This CDR3 spans 14 amino acids. CDR3 DNA sequence: TGTGCCAGCAGCTTACTAGCGGGATACAATGAGCAGTTCTTC. It is translated as CASSLLAGYNEQFF.

This clone was seen a handful of times. CDR3 sequence: CASSLKRGTEAFF. In nucleotides, the CDR3 is TGTGCCAGCAGTTTAAAGAGAGGCACTGAAGCTTTCTTT. The chain employs TRBV12-3 or TRBV12-4 and TRBJ1-1; D is unclear. With 2 bases removed from V and 4 bases from J, the gap between germline ends came to 8 bases. The CDR3 is made up of 13 amino acids.

The chain carries TRBV7-2 and TRBJ2-3; 7 bases fit TRBD2. With 2 bases clipped from V and 1 base from J, the junction kept 0 bases outside the gene matches. From germline, CDR1 is SGHTA and CDR2 FQGNSA. This CDR3 region has 14 residues. This CDR3 is CASSLTSGTDTQYF. CDR3 DNA sequence: TGTGCCAGCAGCTTAACTAGCGGCACAGATACGCAGTATTTT. Drawing the rest from reference TRBV7-2 and TRBJ2-3, the complete variable domain is GAGVSQSPSNKVTEKGKDVELRCDPISGHTALYWYRQSLGQGLEFLIYFQGNSAPDKSGLPSDRFSAERTGGSVSTLTIQRTQQEDSAVYLCASSLTSGTDTQYFGPGTRLTVL.

This clone was observed a single time. The chain combines TRBV28 with TRBJ2-2, with TRBD2 matching over 7 bases. V shed 2 bases and J 2 bases; nucleotides not matched to a gene: 8. Germline-derived CDR1 and CDR2 are MDHEN and SYDVKM. There are 17 residues in the CDR3. CDR3 residues: CASSLGATSLNTGELFF. As DNA, the CDR3 is TGTGCCAGCAGTTTAGGGGCGACTAGCCTAAACACCGGGGAGCTGTTTTTT.

The chain recombines TRBV6-5 with TRBJ2-1; 7 nucleotides agree with TRBD2. The CDR3 runs to 13 residues. CDR1 is MNHEY and CDR2 is SVGAGI in the germline V gene. V was pared by 7 bases and J by 0 bases, with 0 bases of the junction left unmatched. The CDR3 bases are TGTGCCAGCAAGCGGGACTCCTACAATGAGCAGTTCTTC. Encoded protein: CASKRDSYNEQFF.

The chain couples TRBV9 to TRBJ1-1; no definite D call. In germline, CDR1 is SGDLS, CDR2 YYNGEE. There are 13 residues in the CDR3. The V end was cut by 0 bases, the J end by 0 bases, with 3 bases between. CDR3: CASSVVMNTEAFF. CDR3 nucleotides: TGTGCCAGCAGCGTAGTTATGAACACTGAAGCTTTCTTT.

The chain joins TRBV6-5 to TRBJ1-3; D is unclear. Germline V gene data show CDR1 as MNHEY and CDR2 as SVGAGI. The CDR3 loop spans 14 amino acids. Trimming removed 7 bases from V and 0 bases from J, with 10 bases in between. The CDR3 DNA reads as TGTGCCAGCATGGCAGTTACCTCTGGAAACACCATATATTTT. It is translated as CASMAVTSGNTIYF.

The chain has TRBV24-1 and TRBJ2-3; TRBD2 might be the D (6 bases). Germline CDR1 KGHDR, CDR2 SFDVKD. The V gene lost 5 bases and the J gene lost 2 bases, with 7 bases spanning the gap. The CDR3 runs to 13 residues. CDR3 loop: CATSGDSTDTQYF. CDR3 coding DNA: TGTGCCACCAGTGGGGACTCCACAGATACGCAGTATTTT.

The CDR3 is CASSLPGQGASDTQYF. The CDR3 DNA sequence: TGTGCCAGCAGCCTGCCGGGACAGGGGGCTTCAGATACGCAGTATTTT. The chain recombines TRBV3-1 (or the pseudogene TRBV3-2) with TRBJ2-3, with 12 bases matching TRBD1. The length of the CDR3 is 16 residues. Trimming at V came to 4 bases and at J to 4 bases, leaving 6 bases not matched to a gene. From germline, CDR1 is LGHDT and CDR2 YNNKEL (reference sequence).

The chain carries TRBV12-3 or TRBV12-4 and TRBJ2-7, with TRBD2 matching 7 bases. This CDR3 contains 13 residues. The junction had 9 bases not matched to a gene; V was cut back by 6 bases and J by 7 bases. The CDR3 DNA sequence: TGTGCCAGCAGCCTCCGACTAGCTGGGGAGCAGTACTTC. This gives the protein CASSLRLAGEQYF.